Listed below are T cell receptor beta chains from one sample, sequenced in a study of shared clonotypes between healthy human individuals. Profiling relied on immunoSEQ multiplex PCR, and the TCRdb table lists in-frame clones only, not all of them. The sample includes about 2.1 million clones, over 85% of them seen just once. Material for sequencing was naive CD8+ T cells from PBMCs. These receptors originate from a man aged 18 to 35 in good health. Some clones in this sample may be carry-over from other donors' samples. CDR3s include the opening cysteine and the closing phenylalanine or tryptophan. The D gene is left open where the match is weak. The size of a clone is reported for some rows only, either as once, few or many, or as a class for expanded clones.

TRBV27,TRBJ1-5,NA,NA,TGTGCCAGCGGGGGGATTGGGGATCAGCCCCAGCATTTT,CASGGIGDQPQHF
TRBV30,TRBJ1-5,NA,TRBD1,TGTGCCTGGAGTACGGGACAGCTTACTGATAGCAATCAGCCCCAGCATTTT,CAWSTGQLTDSNQPQHF
TRBV7-8,TRBJ1-4,NA,TRBD1,TGTGCCAGCAGGAACAGGGGCGAGGAACTGTTTTTT,CASRNRGEELFF
TRBV4-3,TRBJ1-1,NA,NA,TGCGCCAGCAGCCTCGGAAGAAGGACCACGACGAGGGGAGCTTTCTTT,CASSLGRRTTTRGAFF
TRBV19,TRBJ2-3,NA,NA,TGTGCCAGTAGTATAGTTGGGGGATCCACAGATACGCAGTATTTT,CASSIVGGSTDTQYF
TRBV15,TRBJ2-7,NA,TRBD2,TGTGCCACCAGCAGAGTTTCGGGAGGGCTTAGGCACCTAAAAGGGGGCGAGCAGTACTTC,CATSRVSGGLRHLKGGEQYF
TRBV7-9,TRBJ2-7,NA,NA,TGTGCCAGCAGCCCATCTATTCGGGACCAGACCTACGAGCAGTACTTC,CASSPSIRDQTYEQYF
TRBV10-3,TRBJ1-2,once,TRBD1,TGTGCCATCAGTGAGGACAGGGCCGCCGCCAATTATGGCTACACCTTC,CAISEDRAAANYGYTF
TRBV7-2,TRBJ2-7,NA,TRBD1,TGTGCCAGCAGCTTATCGGGACAGGGTTTCGACGAGCAGTACTTC,CASSLSGQGFDEQYF
TRBV27,TRBJ1-2,NA,NA,TGTGCCAGCAGTTCCGTCTATGGCTACACCTTC,CASSSVYGYTF
TRBV5-1,TRBJ2-3,NA,TRBD2,TGCGCCAGCAGCCGCGGGGGACTAGATACGCAGTATTTT,CASSRGGLDTQYF
TRBV14,TRBJ1-1,NA,NA,TGTGCCAGCAGCCGGATCGGGAGTGAAGCTTTCTTT,CASSRIGSEAFF
TRBV4-1,TRBJ2-7,NA,NA,TGCGCCAGCAGCCCAACCGGGACCGGCGCCTACGAGCAGTACTTC,CASSPTGTGAYEQYF
TRBV6-5,TRBJ2-5,NA,NA,TGTGCCAGCAGGAAGGTGAGGGAGGAGACCCAGTACTTC,CASRKVREETQYF
TRBV29-1,TRBJ1-2,NA,NA,TGCAGCGCGACCCCGCCAGGGTTTCGGGGCTACACCTTC,CSATPPGFRGYTF
TRBV28,TRBJ2-7,NA,TRBD2,TGTGCCAGCAGGGCCCGGGGGGACTGGAGCTCCTACGAGCAGTACTTC,CASRARGDWSSYEQYF
TRBV12-5,TRBJ2-1,NA,TRBD2,TGTGCTAGTGGTGGGCTAGCGGGACAGTTCTTC,CASGGLAGQFF
TRBV5-1,TRBJ2-2,NA,NA,TGCGCCAGCAGTAGGGGAACCGGGGAGCTGTTTTTT,CASSRGTGELFF
TRBV28,TRBJ1-5,NA,NA,TGTGCCAGCAGTACCCTACTTTGGGGGTCTCAGCCCCAGCATTTT,CASSTLLWGSQPQHF
TRBV27,TRBJ2-5,NA,NA,TGTGCCAGCAGTTTCGGTGTCGGTGCCGGGGAGACCCAGTACTTC,CASSFGVGAGETQYF
TRBV21-1,TRBJ1-5,once,NA,TGTGCCAGCAGCACAGTGCAGGCTATTTATTACGGTCAGCCCCAGCATTTT,CASSTVQAIYYGQPQHF
TRBV12-2,TRBJ2-7,NA,NA,TGTGCAAGTCGCTTATCACCACAGGTAGAACAGCCCTACGAGCAGTACTTC,CASRLSPQVEQPYEQYF
TRBV6-5,TRBJ2-1,NA,NA,TGTGCCAGCAGTTACCGCGGGATCAACAATGAGCAGTTCTTC,CASSYRGINNEQFF
TRBV11-2,TRBJ2-1,NA,TRBD2,TGTGCCAGCAGCCCTACTAGCGGAGACAATGAGCAGTTCTTC,CASSPTSGDNEQFF
TRBV7-8,TRBJ2-7,NA,TRBD1,TGTGCCAGCAGCTTAGTCCGAGACAGGGGGCCCTACGAGCAGTACTTC,CASSLVRDRGPYEQYF
TRBV7-9,TRBJ1-2,once,NA,TGTGCCAGCAGCCGCCGAATCGAGCACTATGGCTACACCTTC,CASSRRIEHYGYTF
TRBV6-6,TRBJ2-5,NA,TRBD2,TGTGCCAGCAGTTATGGACTAGCGGGAGTTTCGGAGACCCAGTACTTC,CASSYGLAGVSETQYF
TRBV29-1,TRBJ2-3,NA,NA,TGCAGCGTTAGCTTCCCCCTCACAGATACGCAGTATTTT,CSVSFPLTDTQYF
TRBV28,TRBJ1-2,NA,NA,TGTGCCAGCAGTTTACTAGATTCGACAGAGGGCTACACCTTC,CASSLLDSTEGYTF
TRBV7-9,TRBJ2-1,NA,NA,TGTGCCAGCAGCTTAGTCGGCTCAGACTTTAACAATGAGCAGTTCTTC,CASSLVGSDFNNEQFF
TRBV7-9,TRBJ2-2,NA,TRBD2,TGTGCCAGCAGCTTAGGGACTAGTCCCGGGGAGCTGTTTTTT,CASSLGTSPGELFF
TRBV27,TRBJ1-1,NA,NA,TGTGCCAGCAGTTTATCTACAGGGCTTGAAGCTTTCTTT,CASSLSTGLEAFF
TRBV9,TRBJ2-3,NA,NA,TGTGCCAGCACCCAGGGTTCGACAGATACGCAGTATTTT,CASTQGSTDTQYF
TRBV28,TRBJ1-1,NA,TRBD1,TGTGCCAGCACTCCCCCTAACCCCCCGACCGGGACAGATGACGAAGCTTTCTTT,CASTPPNPPTGTDDEAFF
TRBV7-9,TRBJ1-1,NA,NA,TGTGCCAGCAGCCCCCCCTCTGGATTAGTGGAAGCTTTCTTT,CASSPPSGLVEAFF
TRBV28,TRBJ1-5,NA,NA,TGTGCCAGCAGTTTTTTGCTGGTCAATCAGCCCCAGCATTTT,CASSFLLVNQPQHF
TRBV5-6,TRBJ2-1,NA,NA,TGTGCCAGCAGCAAGGACGTCAGCTCCTACAATGAGCAGTTCTTC,CASSKDVSSYNEQFF
TRBV4-3,TRBJ1-2,NA,NA,TGCGCCAGCAGCCCCCACGAGAGGGGTGGCTACACCTTC,CASSPHERGGYTF
TRBV7-8,TRBJ2-7,NA,TRBD2,TGTGCCAGCGCCTCAGACCAGCGGGAGTACGAGCAGTACTTC,CASASDQREYEQYF
TRBV13,TRBJ2-2,NA,TRBD2,TGTGCCAGCAGCGACGATTCGGGACTAGCGGGACCAGCAGAAAACACCGGGGAGCTGTTTTTT,CASSDDSGLAGPAENTGELFF
TRBV19,TRBJ1-3,once,TRBD1,TGTGCCAGTAGTATAGGGGGACAGCTCTCTGGAAACACCATATATTTT,CASSIGGQLSGNTIYF
TRBV12-5,TRBJ2-5,NA,NA,TGTGCTAGTGGTTTGGGACCCCTCGCGGGCCAGTACTTC,CASGLGPLAGQYF
TRBV9,TRBJ2-2,NA,NA,TGTGCCAGCAGCCCTGGGGGCGGGAACACCGGGGAGCTGTTTTTT,CASSPGGGNTGELFF